The 17 T cell receptor beta chains in this list originate from one sample, sequenced in a study of vaccination effects on CD4 cells after COVID-19. Antigen-specific CD4+ T cell clonotypes were called by their expansion after viral peptide-pool culture in ViraFEST. CD4+ T cells were isolated after about nine days of culture. The vaccine recipients had no prior SARS-CoV-2 infection, with negative nucleocapsid antibodies. Repertoires were generated with immunoSEQ multiplex PCR, while TCRdb's copy carries only in-frame clones and drops some. The table has tens of thousands of clones, 60% to 80% seen once; the top ten hold around a tenth. The antigens these receptors bind are not known. Sequenced material: CD4+ T cells from PBMCs cultured with HCoV-NL63 spike peptides, taken before COVID-19 vaccination. The receptors come from a human donor who received a COVID-19 vaccine.

V and J are TRBV12-3 or TRBV12-4 and TRBJ1-5, with D uncertain. This CDR3 is 12 amino acids long. V was trimmed by 6 bases and J by 2 bases, leaving 5 bases between them. The CDR3 nucleotides read TGTGCCAGCAGAGGTGGCAATCAGCCCCAGCATTTT. Protein product: CASRGGNQPQHF.

This clone is a singleton in its sample. The J gene is TRBJ2-7, the V gene TRBV9, with 7 bases that match TRBD1. J lost 0 bases, V lost 0 bases, and 3 bases had no gene match. Germline V CDR1 and CDR2: SGDLS, YYNGEE. The CDR3 is made up of 15 amino acids. CDR3 bases: TGTGCCAGCAGCGTAGGGGGACAGAACTCCTACGAGCAGTACTTC. Protein sequence: CASSVGGQNSYEQYF.

This clone showed up just once. The rearrangement uses TRBV5-4 and TRBJ2-1; D call uncertain. CDR3 length: 15 amino acids. The V end was cut by 4 bases, the J end by 4 bases, with 15 bases between. Germline CDR1 is SGHNT and CDR2 is YYREEE (reference sequence). The CDR3 loop reads CASSQTVGRYNEQFF. CDR3 in DNA: TGTGCCAGCAGCCAAACAGTCGGTAGATACAATGAGCAGTTCTTC.

The J gene is TRBJ1-5, the V gene TRBV20-1; D is ambiguous. Trimming removed 3 bases at V and 0 bases at J, with 9 bases between. The CDR3 is made up of 14 amino acids. Germline loops: CDR1 DFQATT, CDR2 SNEGSKA (reference sequence). The CDR3 loop reads CSASYGNSNQPQHF. CDR3 sequence (DNA): TGCAGTGCTAGTTACGGAAATAGCAATCAGCCCCAGCATTTT.

This sequence joins TRBV7-8 and TRBJ1-1; 7 positions agree with TRBD1. Germline V gene data show CDR1 as SGHVS and CDR2 as FQNEAQ. The CDR3 is 14 residues long. The J segment lost 4 bases and the V segment lost 5 bases, leaving 7 bases of the junction unmatched. CDR3: CASSGQVLSTEAFF. CDR3 bases: TGTGCCAGCAGCGGACAGGTATTGAGCACTGAAGCTTTCTTT.

The rearrangement links TRBV6-5 to TRBJ1-2; 9 bases map to TRBD1. This CDR3 contains 15 residues. Germline V gene lookup returns CDR1 MNHEY and CDR2 SVGAGI. The V segment lost 0 bases and the J segment 4 bases; nucleotides outside the gene matches: 3. The CDR3 DNA is TGTGCCAGCAGTTACTCGGGACAGGGCGGCTATGGCTACACCTTC. The encoded protein is CASSYSGQGGYGYTF.

V usage is TRBV3-1 (or the pseudogene TRBV3-2) and J usage is TRBJ1-1; 7 bases fit TRBD1. This CDR3 has 13 residues. V lost 4 bases, J lost 4 bases, and 3 bases stayed unmatched. From germline, CDR1 is LGHDT and CDR2 YNNKEL (reference sequence). The CDR3, as DNA: TGTGCCAGCAGCCCCGGGGACAGCACTGAAGCTTTCTTT. Translation: CASSPGDSTEAFF.

The chain employs TRBV4-1 and TRBJ1-4; the match to TRBD1 covers 7 bases. There are 15 residues in the CDR3. Trimming removed 4 bases from V and 3 bases from J; junction bases left unmatched: 5. Per germline, CDR1 MGHRA and CDR2 YSYEKL. CDR3 nucleotides: TGCGCCAGCAGCCCAGGGACAGTCTCTAATGAAAAACTGTTTTTT. It specifies CASSPGTVSNEKLFF.

The V and J genes are TRBV10-2 and TRBJ2-3, with a tentative D call TRBD2 (6 bases). The CDR3 runs to 14 residues. The V gene's germline CDR1 is WSHSY and CDR2 SAAADI. V lost 8 bases to trimming and J lost 4 bases, with 16 bases between them. This CDR3 reads CASARGKLSDTQYF. The CDR3 coding sequence is TGCGCCAGCGCCCGCGGGAAGCTGTCAGATACGCAGTATTTT.

V gene TRBV5-4 combines with J gene TRBJ1-1; D not resolved. The germline V and J ends were trimmed by 1 base and 1 base, with 11 bases remaining between them. This CDR3 has 15 amino acids. Germline lookup yields CDR1 SGHNT and CDR2 YYREEE (reference sequence). The CDR3 region is CASSLIGVANTEAFF. The CDR3 bases are TGTGCCAGCAGCTTGATCGGGGTGGCGAACACTGAAGCTTTCTTT.

The chain links TRBV3-1 (or the pseudogene TRBV3-2) to TRBJ1-6; D perhaps matches TRBD1 (6 bases). Trimming stripped 1 base from V and 7 bases from J, with 14 bases between. The germline V gene has CDR1 LGHDT and CDR2 YNNKEL (reference sequence). The CDR3 covers 16 residues. The CDR3 spells CASSQGSGEGNSPLHF. The CDR3 DNA reads TGTGCCAGCAGCCAAGGCTCAGGGGAAGGGAATTCACCCCTCCACTTT.

This clone was seen a handful of times. This chain joins TRBV27 and TRBJ1-1; no reliable D call. Germline lookup yields CDR1 MNHEY and CDR2 SMNVEV (reference sequence). Between the trimmed V and J ends, which lost 6 bases and 4 bases, there was a span of 15 bases. This CDR3 contains 14 residues. In DNA form, the CDR3 reads TGTGCCAGCAGCACTTGGCTGGGGAGCACTGAAGCTTTCTTT. Its protein product is CASSTWLGSTEAFF.

The chain recombines TRBV18 with TRBJ2-5, with D unclear. CDR1 and CDR2 from the germline V gene are KGHSH and LQKENI. Trimming removed 8 bases from V and 4 bases from J, with 14 bases in between. The CDR3 is made up of 13 amino acids. The CDR3 is CASTESLVETQYF. The CDR3, as DNA: TGTGCCAGCACGGAATCACTTGTAGAGACCCAGTACTTC.

This clone was detected only a few times. This chain joins TRBV7-2 and TRBJ1-5, with 9 bases fitting TRBD1. The CDR3 is 17 residues long. V gave up 1 base and J gave up 5 bases; unmatched junction bases: 9. Germline assignment: CDR1 SGHTA and CDR2 FQGNSA. Here the CDR3 reads CASSLGTGAVGYQPQHF. CDR3 DNA: TGTGCCAGCAGCTTAGGGACAGGGGCAGTCGGGTATCAGCCCCAGCATTTT.

The CDR3 sequence is CASSRGGGDYGYTF. CDR3 DNA sequence: TGCGCCAGCAGCCGGGGCGGAGGCGACTATGGCTACACCTTC. The rearrangement joins TRBV5-1 to TRBJ1-2, with TRBD1 as a possible D gene (5 bases). CDR1 is SGHRS and CDR2 is YFSETQ in the germline V gene. The CDR3 is 14 residues long. V was shortened by 4 bases and J by 3 bases, with 13 bases between the two germline ends. The full variable domain, its missing parts supplied by reference TRBV5-1 and TRBJ1-2, is KAGVTQTPRYLIKTRGQQVTLSCSPISGHRSVSWYQQTPGQGLQFLFEYFSETQRNKGNFPGRFSGRQFSNSRSEMNVSTLELGDSALYLCASSRGGGDYGYTFGSGTRLTVV.

The chain carries TRBV7-9 and TRBJ2-3; 9 nucleotides align to TRBD2. The CDR3 totals 16 residues. The germline gives CDR1 SEHNR, CDR2 FQNEAQ (reference sequence). Germline trimming cut 1 base from V and 0 bases from J; bases unmatched to any gene: 2. The CDR3 loop reads CASSLVGTSSTDTQYF. As DNA, the CDR3 is TGTGCCAGCAGCTTAGTCGGGACTAGCAGCACAGATACGCAGTATTTT.

The V and J genes are TRBV3-1 (or the pseudogene TRBV3-2) and TRBJ2-2; D is possibly TRBD2 (5 bases). This CDR3 has 18 residues. The ends were cut back, 4 bases at V and 2 bases at J, with 20 bases in the middle. Germline CDR1 is LGHDT and CDR2 is YNNKEL (reference sequence). CDR3 residues: CASSLNVGAAANTGELFF. In nucleotides, the CDR3 is TGTGCCAGCAGCCTTAATGTGGGAGCGGCCGCTAACACCGGGGAGCTGTTTTTT.